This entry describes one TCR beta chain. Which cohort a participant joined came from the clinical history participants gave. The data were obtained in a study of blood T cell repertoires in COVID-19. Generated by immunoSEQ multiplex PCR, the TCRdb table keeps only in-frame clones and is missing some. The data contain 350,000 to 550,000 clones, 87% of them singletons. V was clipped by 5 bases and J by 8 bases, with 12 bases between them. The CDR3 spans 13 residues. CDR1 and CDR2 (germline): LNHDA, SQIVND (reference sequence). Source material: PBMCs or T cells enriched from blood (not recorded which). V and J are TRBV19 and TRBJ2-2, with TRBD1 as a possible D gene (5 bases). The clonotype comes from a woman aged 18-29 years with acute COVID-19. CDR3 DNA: TGTGCCAGTAGTGAACAGGTCCGGGGGGAGCTGTTTTTT. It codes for CASSEQVRGELFF.